This T cell receptor beta chain was obtained from a study of blood T cell repertoires in COVID-19. Study at large: Material from acute and convalescent COVID-19 was sourced from the United States, Italy and Spain. T cells, B-cell-depleted T cells, or PBMCs provided the cDNA or gDNA that served as material.

Per the study methods: For nucleated cells, counts were estimated from reference gene primer amplification. Clones were read by immunoSEQ multiplex PCR, and TCRdb kept only the in-frame ones, dropping some. The V and J calls and the clone size are those of that table, but D and trimming were determined from the DNA. The table records 110,000 or so clones, around 84% of them present only once. CDR3 length: 14 amino acids. Germline V gene lookup returns CDR1 SNHLY and CDR2 FYNNEI. Trimming at V came to 7 bases and at J to 2 bases, leaving 7 bases not matched to a gene. Sequenced sample: peripheral blood. The V gene is TRBV2, the J gene TRBJ2-7; 8 nucleotides match TRBD2. The sequence derives from a man aged 40-49 years with acute or convalescent COVID-19. The CDR3 here is CASTGSGETYEQYF. DNA of the CDR3: TGTGCCAGCACGGGTAGCGGGGAGACCTACGAGCAGTACTTC.